Listed here is a single TCR beta chain. Its matching antigen is unknown. This specimen comes from a study of T cells in localized non-small cell lung cancer. The study, taken as a whole, reports: Adjacent lung held a median about 57 of the top 100 tumor clones. Tumor samples were not multi-region, leaving intratumor heterogeneity unexcluded.

This CDR3 comprises 14 residues. Germline loops: CDR1 GTSNPN, CDR2 SVGIG (reference sequence). V was shortened by 0 bases and J by 7 bases, with 15 bases between the two germline ends. TCRdb's table, derived via immunoSEQ multiplex PCR, lists solely in-frame clones and lacks some. The sample consists of 70,000 to 100,000 clones, roughly 91% of them appearing once. Source: PBMCs, taken before any cancer treatment. This clonotype was obtained from a woman between 40 and 69 years old with stage II squamous cell lung carcinoma. V is TRBV30 and J is TRBJ1-2; D is perhaps TRBD1 (5 bases). The CDR3 DNA reads as TGTGCCTGGAGTGTACTATCTGGGGCTGGTGGCTACACCTTC. Its protein is CAWSVLSGAGGYTF.